Included here is one T cell receptor beta chain sequence, with context. Its antigen is as yet unknown. Generated by immunoSEQ multiplex PCR, the TCRdb table keeps only in-frame clones and is missing some. The sample has about 94,000 clones, roughly 91% seen once. The sample is drawn from a study of PD-1 blockade in classical Hodgkin lymphoma. Findings and limits, study-wide: Baseline diversity in complete responders resembled that of newly diagnosed patients. Patients with an early start, nivolumab under 1 year after ASCT, were excluded.

Time point here: cycle 4 day 1 (C4D1), after less than 7 weeks of nivolumab. Brentuximab vedotin exposure varied among the patients, all of whom had relapsed after autologous stem cell transplantation. Under best response, outcomes were complete response, partial response or progressive disease. Sequenced here: peripheral blood mononuclear cells (PBMCs), sampled before the fourth cycle of nivolumab. The receptor comes from a human donor with classical Hodgkin lymphoma.

This CDR3 is CASSLALGATGVNEQFF. The CDR3 region has the DNA TGCGCCAGCAGCTTGGCCCTTGGAGCTACTGGGGTCAATGAGCAGTTCTTC. The rearrangement uses TRBV5-1 and TRBJ2-1, with D uncertain. CDR3 length: 17 residues. Germline CDR1 reads SGHRS; CDR2 reads YFSETQ. V was pared by 0 bases and J by 6 bases, with 19 bases between. The full variable domain, completed using reference TRBV5-1 and TRBJ2-1, is KAGVTQTPRYLIKTRGQQVTLSCSPISGHRSVSWYQQTPGQGLQFLFEYFSETQRNKGNFPGRFSGRQFSNSRSEMNVSTLELGDSALYLCASSLALGATGVNEQFFGPGTRLTVL.